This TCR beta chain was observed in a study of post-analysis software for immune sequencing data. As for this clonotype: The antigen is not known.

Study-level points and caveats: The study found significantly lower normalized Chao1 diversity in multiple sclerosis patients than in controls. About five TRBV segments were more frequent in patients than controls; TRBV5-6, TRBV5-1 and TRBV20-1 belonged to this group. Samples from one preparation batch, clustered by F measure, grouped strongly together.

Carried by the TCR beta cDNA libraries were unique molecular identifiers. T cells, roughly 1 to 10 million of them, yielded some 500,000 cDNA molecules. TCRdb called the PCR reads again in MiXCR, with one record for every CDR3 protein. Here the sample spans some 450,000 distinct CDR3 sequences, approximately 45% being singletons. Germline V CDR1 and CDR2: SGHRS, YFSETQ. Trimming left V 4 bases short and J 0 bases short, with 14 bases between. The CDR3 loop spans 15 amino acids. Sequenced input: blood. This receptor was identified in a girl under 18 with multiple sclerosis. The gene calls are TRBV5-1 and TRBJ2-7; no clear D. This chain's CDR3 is CASSPENRASYEQYF. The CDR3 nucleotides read TGCGCCAGCAGCCCGGAAAATAGGGCCTCCTACGAGCAGTACTTC.